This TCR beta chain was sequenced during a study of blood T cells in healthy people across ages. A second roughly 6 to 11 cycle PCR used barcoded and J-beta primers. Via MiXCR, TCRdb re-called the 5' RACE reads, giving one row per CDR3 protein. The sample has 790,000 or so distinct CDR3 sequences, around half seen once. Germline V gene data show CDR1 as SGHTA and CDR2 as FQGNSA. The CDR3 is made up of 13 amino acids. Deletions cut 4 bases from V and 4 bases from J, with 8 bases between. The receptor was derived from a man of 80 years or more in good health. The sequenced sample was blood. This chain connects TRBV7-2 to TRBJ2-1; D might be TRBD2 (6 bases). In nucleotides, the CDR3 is TGTGCCAGCAGCTCGGAGGGGTACAATGAGCAGTTCTTC. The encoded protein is CASSSEGYNEQFF.